A selection of T cell receptor beta chains follows, all from one sample in a study of cytomegalovirus exposure and HLA in healthy donors. Profiled with immunoSEQ multiplex PCR; TCRdb holds only in-frame clones, not every one. Of roughly 190,000 clones in the sample, over 60% were seen once. The sample comprised PBMCs. The origin of the receptors is a man aged 25 to 40 in good health and CMV-seropositive. Each CDR3 is given with its conserved first and last residue. A D gene is named only where the DNA matches it firmly. Clone size appears in some rows only: once, few, many, or a class for an expanded clone.

>few|TRBJ2-3|TRBD1|TRBV7-9
CASSSTRTGGPDTQYF
TGTGCCAGCAGCTCCACCCGGACAGGTGGGCCAGATACGCAGTATTTT
>-|TRBJ2-7|TRBD1|TRBV13
CASSTRTGEGEQYF
TGTGCCAGCAGCACCCGGACAGGGGAGGGCGAGCAGTACTTC
>-|TRBJ2-7|TRBD2|TRBV4-1
CASSISGTSIEQYF
TGCGCCAGCAGCATTTCCGGGACTAGCATCGAGCAGTACTTC
>-|TRBJ2-1|TRBD1|TRBV5-1
CASRDSFSSYNEQFF
TGCGCCAGCCGGGACAGCTTTAGCTCCTACAATGAGCAGTTCTTC
>few|TRBJ1-3|TRBD1|TRBV18
CASSPLRDRGASGNTIYF
TGTGCCAGCTCACCTCTCCGGGACAGGGGCGCCTCTGGAAACACCATATATTTT
>few|TRBJ2-5|-|TRBV9
CASSVSQAQETQYF
TGTGCCAGCAGCGTAAGCCAGGCGCAAGAGACCCAGTACTTC
>-|TRBJ2-7|-|TRBV5-4
CASSLVGAKSYEQYF
TGTGCCAGCAGCTTGGTGGGGGCCAAGTCCTACGAGCAGTACTTC
>-|TRBJ2-7|TRBD1|TRBV27
CASSFAGGRYEQYF
TGTGCCAGCAGTTTCGCAGGGGGCCGCTACGAGCAGTACTTC
>-|TRBJ2-7|TRBD2|TRBV14
CASSQEAGVAYEQYF
TGTGCCAGCAGCCAAGAGGCGGGAGTGGCTTACGAGCAGTACTTC
>-|TRBJ2-7|-|TRBV28
CASVYGLASYEQYF
TGTGCCAGCGTCTACGGACTTGCTTCCTACGAGCAGTACTTC
>-|TRBJ2-3|-|TRBV11-2
CASSLMSEDTQYF
TGTGCCAGCAGCTTAATGAGTGAGGATACGCAGTATTTT
>-|TRBJ1-5|TRBD1|TRBV7-8
CASSLGQGDNQPQHF
TGTGCCAGCAGCTTAGGACAGGGAGACAATCAGCCCCAGCATTTT
>-|TRBJ2-3|-|TRBV7-9
CASPPPWAPDTQYF
TGTGCCAGCCCACCTCCTTGGGCGCCAGATACGCAGTATTTT
>-|TRBJ2-1|-|TRBV5-4
CASSGGGGSYNEQFF
TGTGCCAGCAGCGGGGGAGGTGGGTCCTACAATGAGCAGTTCTTC
>once|TRBJ1-4|-|TRBV30
CAWSVTGNEKLFF
TGTGCCTGGAGTGTTACTGGTAATGAAAAACTGTTTTTT
>-|TRBJ2-5|-|TRBV10-2
CASGGQAQETQYF
TGCGCCAGCGGGGGCCAGGCCCAAGAGACCCAGTACTTC
>-|TRBJ1-1|TRBD1|TRBV2
CASSGRGQGEAFF
TGTGCCAGCAGCGGACGCGGACAGGGCGAAGCTTTCTTT
>-|TRBJ1-2|TRBD1|TRBV7-9
CASSLSGTAVYGYTF
TGTGCCAGCAGCTTATCAGGGACAGCCGTCTATGGCTACACCTTC
>-|TRBJ2-3|TRBD2|TRBV11-2
CASSLGDLAGVADTQYF
TGTGCCAGCAGCTTAGGGGACCTAGCGGGAGTGGCAGATACGCAGTATTTT
>-|TRBJ1-2|-|TRBV4-1
CASSRMATGPNYGYTF
TGCGCCAGCAGCCGCATGGCGACAGGCCCTAACTATGGCTACACCTTC
>once|TRBJ2-5|TRBD1|TRBV7-9
CASSSTGETQYF
TGTGCCAGCAGCTCGACAGGGGAGACCCAGTACTTC
>few|TRBJ2-1|TRBD2|TRBV4-3
CASSQGGGLYNEQFF
TGCGCCAGCAGCCAAGGCGGGGGACTTTACAATGAGCAGTTCTTC
>-|TRBJ1-1|TRBD1|TRBV29-1
CSVEGSVDRANTEAFF
TGCAGCGTTGAAGGTTCAGTGGACAGGGCGAACACTGAAGCTTTCTTT